This TCR beta chain was observed in a study of radiation and T cells in renal cell carcinoma. Notes on the study in general: From baseline, blood top tumor clonotypes peaked at 2 weeks post-radiation.

This CDR3 has 17 amino acids. With 4 bases clipped from V and 6 bases from J, the junction kept 11 bases outside the gene matches. CDR1 LNHDA and CDR2 SQIVND come from the germline V gene (reference sequence). As concerns this clone: Its specificity is unknown.

Noted time point: blood 4 weeks post-SBRT, at nephrectomy. Treatment denoted: 15 Gy SBRT to primary tumor, nephrectomy 4 weeks later. Nephrectomy followed 15 Gy stereotactic body radiation by 4 weeks. Sequenced by immunoSEQ multiplex PCR; TCRdb stores in-frame clones only, minus some. The sample yields around 140,000 clones, around 88% seen once. Here the sequenced sample was blood, taken from a patient whose treatment included radiotherapy and nephrectomy. This clonotype originated in a woman aged 50 to 65 with renal cell carcinoma. The chain links TRBV19 to TRBJ1-5, with 11 bases matching TRBD1. The CDR3 DNA reads TGTGCCAGTAGTACCCGAACCCGGACAGGGGGCACTCAGCCCCAGCATTTT. This sequence encodes CASSTRTRTGGTQPQHF. Together with reference TRBV19 and TRBJ1-5, the CDR3 gives the full variable domain: DGGITQSPKYLFRKEGQNVTLSCEQNLNHDAMYWYRQDPGQGLRLIYYSQIVNDFQKGDIAEGYSVSREKKESFPLTVTSAQKNPTAFYLCASSTRTRTGGTQPQHFGDGTRLSIL.